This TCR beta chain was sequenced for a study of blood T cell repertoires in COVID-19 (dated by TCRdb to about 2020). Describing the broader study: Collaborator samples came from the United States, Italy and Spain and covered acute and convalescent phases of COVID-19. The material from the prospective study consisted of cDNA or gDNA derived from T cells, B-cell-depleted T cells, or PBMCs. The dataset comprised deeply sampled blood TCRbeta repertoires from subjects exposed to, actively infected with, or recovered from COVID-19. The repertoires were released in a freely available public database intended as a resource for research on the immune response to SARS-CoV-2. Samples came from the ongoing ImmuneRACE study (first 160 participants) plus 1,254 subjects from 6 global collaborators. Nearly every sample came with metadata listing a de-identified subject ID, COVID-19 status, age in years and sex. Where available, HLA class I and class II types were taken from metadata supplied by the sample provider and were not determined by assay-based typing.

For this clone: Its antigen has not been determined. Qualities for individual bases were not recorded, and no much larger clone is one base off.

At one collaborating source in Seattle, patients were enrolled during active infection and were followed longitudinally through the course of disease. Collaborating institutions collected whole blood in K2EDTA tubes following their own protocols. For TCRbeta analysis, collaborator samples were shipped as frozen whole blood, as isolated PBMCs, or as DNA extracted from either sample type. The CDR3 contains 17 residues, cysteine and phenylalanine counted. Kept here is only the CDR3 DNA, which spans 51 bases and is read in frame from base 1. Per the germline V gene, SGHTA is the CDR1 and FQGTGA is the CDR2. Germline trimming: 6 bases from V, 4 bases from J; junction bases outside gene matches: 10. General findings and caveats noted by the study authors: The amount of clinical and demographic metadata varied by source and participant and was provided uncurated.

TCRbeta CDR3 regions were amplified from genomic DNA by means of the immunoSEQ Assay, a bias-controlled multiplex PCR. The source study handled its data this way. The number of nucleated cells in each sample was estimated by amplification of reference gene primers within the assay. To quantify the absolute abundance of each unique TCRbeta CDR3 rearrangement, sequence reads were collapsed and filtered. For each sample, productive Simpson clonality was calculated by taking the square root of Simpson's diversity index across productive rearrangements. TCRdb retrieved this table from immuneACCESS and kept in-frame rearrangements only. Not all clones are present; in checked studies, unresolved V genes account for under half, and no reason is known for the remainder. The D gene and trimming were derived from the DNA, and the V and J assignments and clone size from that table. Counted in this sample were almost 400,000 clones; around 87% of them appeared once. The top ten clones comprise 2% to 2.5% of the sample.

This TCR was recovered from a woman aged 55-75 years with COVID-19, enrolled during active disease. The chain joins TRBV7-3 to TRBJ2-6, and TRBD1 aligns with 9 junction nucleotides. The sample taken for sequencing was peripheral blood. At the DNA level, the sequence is TGTGCCAGCAGTAGGGACAGGGCTGGTGTCGGGGCCAACGTCCTGACTTTC. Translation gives CASSRDRAGVGANVLTF.